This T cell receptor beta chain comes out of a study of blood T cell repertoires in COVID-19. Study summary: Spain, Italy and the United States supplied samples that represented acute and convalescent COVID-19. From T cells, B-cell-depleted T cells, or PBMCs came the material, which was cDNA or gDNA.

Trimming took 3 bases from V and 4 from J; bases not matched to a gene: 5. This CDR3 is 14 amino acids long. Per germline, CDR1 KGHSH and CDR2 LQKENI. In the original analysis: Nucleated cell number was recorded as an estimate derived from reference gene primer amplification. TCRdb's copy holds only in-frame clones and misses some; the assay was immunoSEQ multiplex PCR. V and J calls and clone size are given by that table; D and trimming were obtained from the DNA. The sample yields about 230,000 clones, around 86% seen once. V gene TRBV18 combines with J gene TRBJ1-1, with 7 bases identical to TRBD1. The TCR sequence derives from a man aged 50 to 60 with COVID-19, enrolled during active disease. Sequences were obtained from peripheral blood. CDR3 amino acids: CASSPQGVGTEAFF. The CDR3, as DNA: TGTGCCAGCTCACCCCAGGGGGTTGGCACTGAAGCTTTCTTT.